This is a list of T cell receptor beta chains from one sample in a study of CD4 T cells in relation to SARS-CoV-2 and coronaviruses. Profiling relied on immunoSEQ multiplex PCR, and the TCRdb table lists in-frame clones only, not all of them. This sample has about 68,000 clones, with 93% found just once. Sequenced: naive CD4+ T cells from PBMCs. All receptors come from a human donor in good health. The CDR3 runs from the conserved cysteine through the conserved F or W. D genes are given only for firm matches.

j_call d_call v_call cdr3_aa
TRBJ2-3 - TRBV2 CASSGRQGITDTQYF
TRBJ1-2 TRBD1 TRBV4-3 CASSPRTGGIYGYTF
TRBJ2-7 - TRBV3-1/TRBV3-2 CASSLLPRRGEQYF
TRBJ2-4 - TRBV6-6 CASSYEDIQYF
TRBJ2-1 - TRBV9 CASSVDIMSGQFF
TRBJ2-3 TRBD2 TRBV18 CASSPTGTSSDTQYF
TRBJ1-5 - TRBV19 CASSMGRLPQHF
TRBJ2-2 TRBD1 TRBV7-3 CASSRDRRNTGELFF
TRBJ2-1 TRBD2 TRBV7-2 CASSLAGLAGDEQFF
TRBJ1-2 - TRBV28 CASSLQGYGYTF
TRBJ2-1 - TRBV5-4 CASSSGPGSYNEQFF
TRBJ2-3 TRBD1 TRBV10-3 CAISESGQDTDTQYF
TRBJ2-5 - TRBV2 CASSEAGAGETQYF
TRBJ2-2 TRBD1 TRBV5-1 CASSSMTGQGAAGELFF
TRBJ1-4 - TRBV29-1 CSVEGTAEKLFF
TRBJ2-5 TRBD1 TRBV5-1 CASSLVKGQGEGETQYF
TRBJ2-3 TRBD2 TRBV28 CASSQLAGGPDTQYF
TRBJ2-1 TRBD1 TRBV10-3 CAIGDSYNEQFF
TRBJ2-1 TRBD1 TRBV18 CASSQALRDRGINEQFF
TRBJ2-7 - TRBV28 CASSLSSPPAHF
TRBJ2-3 TRBD2 TRBV14 CASSLGGESDTQYF
TRBJ2-5 TRBD1 TRBV19 CASRNRGSAQETQYF
TRBJ1-1 TRBD1 TRBV11-2 CASSQRQGARNTEAFF
TRBJ2-7 - TRBV2 CASRGRTGGNDEQYF
TRBJ2-2 TRBD1 TRBV11-3 CASSPGQGASGELFF
TRBJ1-2 TRBD1 TRBV28 CASIPTGGVFYGYTF
TRBJ1-2 - TRBV3-1/TRBV3-2 CASSHRDSYGYTF
TRBJ2-3 TRBD1 TRBV28 CASSPRTGLGTDTQYF
TRBJ1-5 - TRBV3-1/TRBV3-2 CASSQSIGSNQPQHF
TRBJ1-5 - TRBV28 CASSPSNQPQHF
TRBJ2-7 TRBD2 TRBV29-1 CSGAPLAGDEQYF
TRBJ2-7 - TRBV3-1/TRBV3-2 CASSRFGTAYEQYF
TRBJ2-1 TRBD2 TRBV18 CASSPLAGDENEQFF
TRBJ2-1 TRBD2 TRBV7-3 CASSSTSGINNEQFF
TRBJ1-1 - TRBV5-1 CASSQIGSGGEAFF
TRBJ2-1 - TRBV19 CASSEGYNEQFF
TRBJ2-3 TRBD2 TRBV6-5 CASSRGLDTDTQYF
TRBJ2-1 TRBD2 TRBV5-6 CASSIGLAGYNEQFF
TRBJ2-7 - TRBV19 CASSSGYEQYF
TRBJ2-1 - TRBV5-4 CASSGRDGSFYNEQFF
TRBJ2-7 TRBD1 TRBV27 CASSVRQGYEQYF
TRBJ2-5 - TRBV6-5 CASSYSQGETQYF
TRBJ1-5 - TRBV28 CASSFSGVIRNQPQHF
TRBJ2-7 TRBD2 TRBV3-1/TRBV3-2 CASSQAPLGLAGYEQYF
TRBJ2-2 - TRBV5-1 CASSEGNTGELFF
TRBJ1-1 - TRBV19 CASSITTLNTEAFF
TRBJ2-5 TRBD1 TRBV25-1 CASSDPTGPQETQYF
TRBJ1-6 - TRBV7-2 CASSQGHIGNNSPLHF
TRBJ2-5 TRBD2 TRBV5-1 CASSSPGGETQYF
TRBJ1-2 TRBD1 TRBV7-9 CASSDRDRDNYGYTF
TRBJ2-1 TRBD2 TRBV27 CASSLLSRLAEYNEQFF
TRBJ2-3 - TRBV18 CASSPPGVADTQYF
TRBJ2-7 - TRBV5-4 CASSIGPSSYEQYF
TRBJ1-4 - TRBV6-5 CASSQTWGGEKLFF
TRBJ2-1 - TRBV5-4 CASSTGTSSSYNEQFF
TRBJ2-3 - TRBV28 CATETEADTQYF
TRBJ2-7 - TRBV5-5 CASSWGADEQYF
TRBJ2-2 - TRBV6-5 CASRGTMNTGELFF
TRBJ2-3 - TRBV7-9 CASSLPPARDTQYF